Below, 30 T cell receptor beta chains from the same sample are listed, as sequenced in a study of blood T cell repertoires in COVID-19 (dated by TCRdb to the early 2020s). Libraries were built with the immunoSEQ multiplex PCR assay. As stored in TCRdb, this immuneACCESS dataset retains in-frame rearrangements with V and J assigned. A fraction of the clones does not appear; measured against another copy, unresolved V genes explain less than half of the discrepancy, and the remainder lacks a known reason. Within this sample are approximately 350,000 clones, with 75% to 90% of them counted one time only. The ten top clones hold about 1% of the sample. The sequenced sample was PBMCs or T cells enriched from blood (not recorded which). Every receptor here comes from a man aged 18 to 29 who had recovered from COVID-19.

The genes are TRBV27 and TRBJ2-5; D is ambiguous. This CDR3 has 11 residues. V lost 7 bases, J lost 5 bases, and 8 bases lay in between. Germline V lookup: CDR1 MNHEY, CDR2 SMNVEV (reference sequence). CDR3: CASTPPETQYF. CDR3 nucleotide sequence: TGTGCCAGCACCCCCCCGGAGACCCAGTACTTC.

The CDR3 DNA sequence: TGTGCCAGTAGCAAGGGCCGACAGGAAGGGGGATGGGGTAGCTATGGCTACACCTTC. It yields the protein CASSKGRQEGGWGSYGYTF. J is TRBJ1-2 and V is TRBV19, with D perhaps TRBD1 (6 bases). The CDR3 is made up of 19 amino acids. The germline gives CDR1 LNHDA, CDR2 SQIVND (reference sequence). Between the trimmed V and J ends, which lost 6 bases and 4 bases, there was a span of 30 bases.

This chain connects TRBV4-2 to TRBJ2-1, with 9 bases identical to TRBD1. J lost 8 bases, V lost 1 base, and 6 bases had no gene match. CDR1 is LGHNA, CDR2 YNFKEQ, per germline. There are 15 residues in the CDR3. DNA for the CDR3: TGTGCCAGCAGCCAAGCCGGGACAGGGTCTGATGAGCAGTTCTTC. Amino acids: CASSQAGTGSDEQFF.

This sequence joins TRBV7-6 and TRBJ1-5; 8 nucleotides match TRBD1. The CDR3 consists of 15 residues. Germline V CDR1 and CDR2: SGHVS, FNYEAQ. The ends lost 1 base at V and 6 bases at J; junction bases unmatched: 5. CDR3 nucleotide sequence: TGTGCCAGCAGCTTAGGCGGACAGGGTGTTCAGCCCCAGCATTTT. Translation gives CASSLGGQGVQPQHF.

This chain links TRBV7-2 with TRBJ1-6; 10 bases line up with TRBD1. The CDR3 contains 13 residues. Looked up from germline, CDR1 is SGHTA and CDR2 is FQGNSA. V was clipped by 11 bases and J by 9 bases; unmatched bases: 7. Written as DNA, the CDR3 is TGTGCCTCCCAGGGACAGGGGATTTCACCCCTCCACTTT. This sequence encodes CASQGQGISPLHF.

The V call is TRBV6-2 or TRBV6-3, the J call TRBJ2-3; D gene ambiguous. Trimming cost V 2 bases and J 10 bases, with 7 bases left between them. CDR3 length: 11 residues. CDR1 is MNHEY and CDR2 is SVGEGT in the germline V gene. The CDR3: CASSYPTSQYF. CDR3 nucleotides: TGTGCCAGCAGTTACCCCACATCGCAGTATTTT.

The chain couples TRBV7-3 to TRBJ2-5, with D possibly matching TRBD2 (6 bases). Germline V lookup: CDR1 SGHTA, CDR2 FQGTGA. The V and J ends lost 1 base and 5 bases respectively, with 14 bases between them. CDR3 length: 15 amino acids. The CDR3 region has the DNA TGTGCCAGCAGCTTAAGGAGGGGAAGTTACGAGACCCAGTACTTC. Encoded protein: CASSLRRGSYETQYF.

Remarks on this clone: Within the sample, other DNA sequences also encode this same CDR3. The gene calls are TRBV7-3 and TRBJ1-1; tentatively, D is TRBD1 (6 bases). Trimming removed 4 bases at V and 1 base at J, with 7 bases between. Germline V gives CDR1 SGHTA, CDR2 FQGTGA. The CDR3 contains 13 residues. The DNA for the CDR3 is TGTGCCAGCAGCTCGGACAGGAACACTGAAGCTTTCTTT. This gives the protein CASSSDRNTEAFF.

The chain is built from TRBV5-1 and TRBJ1-1; maybe TRBD1 (5 bases). Per the germline V gene, CDR1 is SGHRS and CDR2 is YFSETQ. V dropped 4 bases and J dropped 0 bases, with 13 bases sitting between them. This CDR3 spans 15 amino acids. This CDR3 reads CASSPTGGMNTEAFF. The CDR3 DNA is TGCGCCAGCAGCCCTACGGGGGGAATGAACACTGAAGCTTTCTTT.

V gene TRBV19 combines with J gene TRBJ1-5, with 8 nucleotides matching TRBD1. The CDR3 runs to 16 residues. Trimming at V came to 2 bases and at J to 4 bases, leaving 7 bases not matched to a gene. Germline V lookup: CDR1 LNHDA, CDR2 SQIVND (reference sequence). CDR3: CASSIPGTGRNQPQHF. CDR3 sequence (DNA): TGTGCCAGTAGTATACCCGGGACAGGACGGAATCAGCCCCAGCATTTT.

V usage is TRBV25-1 and J usage is TRBJ1-2; D is unclear. The CDR3 is made up of 13 amino acids. Germline lookup yields CDR1 MGHDK and CDR2 SYGVNS. V gave up 3 bases and J gave up 8 bases, with 13 bases separating them. Here the CDR3 reads CASSEWGGYGYTF. As DNA, the CDR3 is TGTGCCAGCAGTGAGTGGGGAGGGTACGGCTACACCTTC.

J is TRBJ1-5 and V is TRBV7-6; possibly TRBD1 for D (6 bases). The V and J ends lost 8 bases and 1 base respectively, with 12 bases between them. The CDR3 has 14 amino acids. Germline loops: CDR1 SGHVS, CDR2 FNYEAQ. CDR3 in amino acids: CASASQGSNQPQHF. In DNA form, the CDR3 reads TGTGCCAGCGCCTCCCAGGGGAGCAATCAGCCCCAGCATTTT.

The rearrangement links TRBV6-2 or TRBV6-3 to TRBJ1-5; 7 bases match TRBD1. The CDR3 is 15 residues long. The V and J ends lost 6 bases and 4 bases, in that order; junction bases with no gene match: 9. The germline V gene encodes CDR1 MNHEY and CDR2 SVGEGT. The DNA for the CDR3 is TGTGCCAGCAGCTCCCCCGGGACAGCGAATCAGCCCCAGCATTTT. It yields the protein CASSSPGTANQPQHF.

V and J are TRBV5-1 and TRBJ1-4; 10 bases align to TRBD1. The ends lost 4 bases at V and 6 bases at J; junction bases unmatched: 6. The CDR3 has 15 amino acids. Germline V CDR1 and CDR2: SGHRS, YFSETQ. The CDR3 DNA follows: TGCGCCAGCAGCGGCCGGGACAGGGGATATGAAAAACTGTTTTTT. It encodes CASSGRDRGYEKLFF.

This sequence joins TRBV28 and TRBJ1-6, with TRBD1 matching 7 bases. The V gene end was trimmed by 2 bases and the J gene end by 13 bases; junction bases not matched to a gene: 11. The CDR3 sequence is 15 residues long. From germline, CDR1 is MDHEN and CDR2 SYDVKM. The CDR3 spells CASSLGRTGGRPLHF. The CDR3 nucleotides are TGTGCCAGCAGTTTAGGTCGGACAGGTGGGCGCCCCCTCCACTTT.

The CDR3 nucleotides read TGCGCCAGCAGCTTGGCACCCTCGCACCCGAGGAACACTGAAGCTTTCTTT. This sequence encodes CASSLAPSHPRNTEAFF. The chain combines TRBV5-1 with TRBJ1-1; D is undetermined. V lost 0 bases and J 1 base, leaving 16 bases between the germline ends. CDR1 is SGHRS and CDR2 is YFSETQ in the germline V gene. The length of the CDR3 is 17 residues.

This chain links TRBV3-1 (or the pseudogene TRBV3-2) with TRBJ2-3, with 7 bases identical to TRBD2. J gave up 0 bases and V 0 bases, and 6 bases lay outside the gene matches. Germline CDR1 reads LGHDT; CDR2 reads YNNKEL (reference sequence). The length of the CDR3 is 17 residues. Here the CDR3 DNA reads TGTGCCAGCAGCCAAGATTGGCTAGCGGATAGCACAGATACGCAGTATTTT. Translation: CASSQDWLADSTDTQYF.

The chain carries TRBV3-1 (or the pseudogene TRBV3-2) and TRBJ2-1; TRBD2 agrees at 9 bases. The CDR3 consists of 13 residues. J lost 8 bases, V lost 3 bases, and 2 bases had no gene match. CDR1 LGHDT and CDR2 YNNKEL come from the germline V gene (reference sequence). This CDR3 is CASSQGLADEQFF. DNA for the CDR3: TGTGCCAGCAGCCAGGGACTAGCCGATGAGCAGTTCTTC.

CDR3 DNA: TGTGCCAGCAGGGGGCTAAATCAGCCCCAGCATTTT. It codes for CASRGLNQPQHF. The chain is built from TRBV2 and TRBJ1-5; D perhaps matches TRBD1 (5 bases). CDR3 length equals 12 residues. Trimming removed 6 bases from V and 4 bases from J, with 7 bases in between. In germline, CDR1 is SNHLY, CDR2 FYNNEI.

The CDR3 DNA reads as TGTGCCAGTAGTATGACAGGGGGCCCAAAGCGAGATCAGCCCCAGCATTTT. Protein product: CASSMTGGPKRDQPQHF. The genes are TRBV19 and TRBJ1-5; the match to TRBD1 covers 10 bases. The CDR3 loop spans 17 amino acids. The germline gives CDR1 LNHDA, CDR2 SQIVND (reference sequence). V shed 3 bases and J 5 bases; nucleotides not matched to a gene: 10.

This CDR3 reads CASSPPSSYNEQFF. CDR3 sequence (DNA): TGTGCCAGTAGTCCCCCGTCCTCCTACAATGAGCAGTTCTTC. This chain links TRBV19 with TRBJ2-1, with D unresolved. Per germline, CDR1 LNHDA and CDR2 SQIVND (reference sequence). The CDR3 contains 14 residues. The germline V and J ends were trimmed by 5 bases and 0 bases, with 8 bases remaining between them. Full variable domain (outside the CDR3, taken from reference TRBV19 and TRBJ2-1): DGGITQSPKYLFRKEGQNVTLSCEQNLNHDAMYWYRQDPGQGLRLIYYSQIVNDFQKGDIAEGYSVSREKKESFPLTVTSAQKNPTAFYLCASSPPSSYNEQFFGPGTRLTVL.

The chain employs TRBV5-4 and TRBJ1-1; maybe TRBD1 (5 bases). Trimming pared 2 bases from V and 9 bases from J, leaving 14 bases between. This CDR3 is 13 amino acids long. Germline CDR1 reads SGHNT; CDR2 reads YYREEE (reference sequence). The CDR3 loop is CASSLQGARQAFF. CDR3 in DNA: TGTGCCAGCAGCTTACAAGGGGCGCGTCAAGCTTTCTTT.

The chain combines TRBV7-2 with TRBJ2-3, with D tentatively TRBD1 (6 bases). Germline V CDR1 and CDR2: SGHTA, FQGNSA. The V gene lost 5 bases and the J gene lost 5 bases, with 14 bases spanning the gap. The CDR3 is made up of 14 amino acids. The CDR3 nucleotides are TGTGCCAGCAGCCACAGGGTTGGCTTAGATACGCAGTATTTT. Protein: CASSHRVGLDTQYF.

The chain carries TRBV29-1 and TRBJ2-1; 11 nucleotides match TRBD2. CDR1 and CDR2 from the germline V gene are SQVTM and ANQGSEA. Germline trimming cut 4 bases from V and 6 bases from J; bases unmatched to any gene: 8. CDR3 length: 15 residues. The CDR3 bases are TGCAGCGTTGGGGATGCTAGCGGGGGGTTCAATGAGCAGTTCTTC. It is translated as CSVGDASGGFNEQFF.

The chain links TRBV18 to TRBJ2-7; no reliable D call. From germline, CDR1 is KGHSH and CDR2 LQKENI. CDR3 size: 18 residues. V lost 1 base and J lost 3, with 22 bases in between. DNA for the CDR3: TGTGCCAGCTCACCACGGTTGGCAGCCGCAGCGAGATACTACGAGCAGTACTTC. It encodes CASSPRLAAAARYYEQYF.

This chain uses TRBV20-1 with TRBJ1-2; a possible D gene is TRBD1 (6 bases). Trimming took 8 bases from V and 2 from J, leaving 9 bases between them. CDR1 is DFQATT and CDR2 is SNEGSKA in the germline V gene (reference sequence). The CDR3 extends over 11 amino acids. The CDR3 protein is CSPGQNYGYTF. The CDR3 bases are TGCAGTCCTGGACAGAACTATGGCTACACCTTC.

The genes are TRBV6-5 and TRBJ1-1, with D uncertain. This CDR3 is built from 15 residues. V lost 0 bases to trimming and J lost 4 bases, with 12 bases between them. Germline CDR1 and CDR2: MNHEY and SVGAGI. CDR3 residues: CASSYSISGSTEAFF. The CDR3 region has the DNA TGTGCCAGCAGTTACTCGATATCGGGTAGCACTGAAGCTTTCTTT.

This sequence joins TRBV21-1 and TRBJ2-2; the D call in the table, TRBD2, was not verified against the DNA. TRBV21-1 is a known pseudogene. The CDR3 contains 15 residues. The CDR3 bases are TGTGCCAGCAGCTTACGGGACTCCAGAGACGGGGAGCTGTTTTTT. Translation gives CASSLRDSRDGELFF.

The chain employs TRBV3-1 (or the pseudogene TRBV3-2) and TRBJ1-2; no definite D call. Germline values: CDR1 LGHDT, CDR2 YNNKEL (reference sequence). Trimming left V 4 bases short and J 4 bases short, with 16 bases between. There are 15 residues in the CDR3. As DNA, the CDR3 is TGTGCCAGCAGCCTGCGGACGGGGAGAGCCTATGGCTACACCTTC. Its protein product is CASSLRTGRAYGYTF.

The chain is built from TRBV7-2 and TRBJ2-3; D is possibly TRBD2 (5 bases). V gave up 5 bases and J gave up 6 bases, with 12 bases separating them. CDR3 length equals 13 residues. Germline-derived CDR1 and CDR2 are SGHTA and FQGNSA. The CDR3 loop reads CASSAWTGDTQYF. In DNA, the CDR3 is TGTGCCAGCAGCGCCTGGACTGGGGATACGCAGTATTTT.